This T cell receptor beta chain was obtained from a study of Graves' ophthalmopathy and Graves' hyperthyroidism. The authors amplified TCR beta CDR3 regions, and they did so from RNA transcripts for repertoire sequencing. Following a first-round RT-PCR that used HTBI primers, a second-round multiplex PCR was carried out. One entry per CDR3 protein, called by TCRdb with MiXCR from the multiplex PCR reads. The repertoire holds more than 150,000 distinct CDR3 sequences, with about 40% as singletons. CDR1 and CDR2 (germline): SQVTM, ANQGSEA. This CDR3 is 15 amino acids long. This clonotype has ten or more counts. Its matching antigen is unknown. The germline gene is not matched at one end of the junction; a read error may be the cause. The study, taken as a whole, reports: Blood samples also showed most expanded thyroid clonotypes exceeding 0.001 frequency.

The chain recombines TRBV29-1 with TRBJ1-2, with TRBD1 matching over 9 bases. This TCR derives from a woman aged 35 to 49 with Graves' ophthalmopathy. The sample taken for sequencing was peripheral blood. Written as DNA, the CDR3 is TGCAGCGTCGAAGGACCGGGACAGGGAATCTATGGCTACACCTTC. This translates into CSVEGPGQGIYGYTF.